Below, 7 T cell receptor beta chains from the same sample are listed, as sequenced in a study of shared clonotypes between healthy human individuals. Generated by immunoSEQ multiplex PCR, the TCRdb table keeps only in-frame clones and is missing some. The table lists hundreds of thousands of clones, around three quarters of them singletons. Material: PBMCs. The source of these receptors is a middle-aged woman in good health. Some clones in this sample may be carry-over from other donors' samples.

The chain has TRBV19 and TRBJ1-1, with TRBD1 as a possible D gene (5 bases). CDR3 length: 12 amino acids. CDR1 and CDR2 from the germline V gene are LNHDA and SQIVND (reference sequence). The germline V and J ends were trimmed by 7 bases and 5 bases, with 11 bases remaining between them. Here the CDR3 DNA reads TGTGCCAGTAATGATTGGGGGACTGAAGCTTTCTTT. Translation: CASNDWGTEAFF.

V usage is TRBV30 and J usage is TRBJ2-7; 9 nucleotides match TRBD1. Germline trimming cut 0 bases from V and 6 bases from J; bases unmatched to any gene: 12. Germline values: CDR1 GTSNPN, CDR2 SVGIG (reference sequence). CDR3 length: 16 residues. The CDR3 DNA is TGTGCCTGGAGTGTAATTCCGAGGGACAGGGTAGGCGAGCAGTACTTC. Translated: CAWSVIPRDRVGEQYF.

The chain uses TRBV7-2 and TRBJ1-2; no definite D call. CDR3 length equals 15 residues. CDR1 SGHTA and CDR2 FQGNSA come from the germline V gene. V lost 1 base, J lost 6 bases, and 15 bases lay in between. The CDR3 loop reads CASSLERGFPDGYTF. CDR3 bases: TGTGCCAGCAGCTTAGAGAGAGGCTTTCCAGATGGCTACACCTTC.

This rearrangement joins TRBV9 to TRBJ2-1; TRBD1 matches 7 bases. The V gene end was trimmed by 3 bases and the J gene end by 7 bases; junction bases not matched to a gene: 10. The CDR3 has 15 amino acids. CDR1 and CDR2 from the germline V gene are SGDLS and YYNGEE. CDR3 residues: CASSASGTDRNEQFF. The CDR3 DNA reads as TGTGCCAGCAGCGCCTCCGGGACAGATCGTAATGAGCAGTTCTTC.

This chain joins TRBV28 and TRBJ1-5, with a tentative D call TRBD1 (6 bases). Trimming took off 2 bases at V and 5 bases at J, with 13 bases between the two ends. This CDR3 has 15 amino acids. Germline values: CDR1 MDHEN, CDR2 SYDVKM. CDR3 in amino acids: CASSLTDRLYQPQHF. In DNA form, the CDR3 reads TGTGCCAGCAGTTTAACCGACAGGCTTTATCAGCCCCAGCATTTT. Together with reference TRBV28 and TRBJ1-5, the CDR3 gives the full variable domain: DVKVTQSSRYLVKRTGEKVFLECVQDMDHENMFWYRQDPGLGLRLIYFSYDVKMKEKGDIPEGYSVSREKKERFSLILESASTNQTSMYLCASSLTDRLYQPQHFGDGTRLSIL.

The V and J genes are TRBV4-3 and TRBJ1-4; possible D gene TRBD1, 6 bases. There are 17 residues in the CDR3. CDR1 and CDR2 from the germline V gene are LGHNA and YSLEER. Trimming left V 0 bases short and J 0 bases short, with 11 bases between. CDR3 sequence (DNA): TGCGCCAGCAGCCAAGAGCCATCAGGGGCAACTAATGAAAAACTGTTTTTT. Its translation is CASSQEPSGATNEKLFF.

The rearrangement joins TRBV5-1 to TRBJ2-7; TRBD2 matches at 11 bases. Per germline, CDR1 SGHRS and CDR2 YFSETQ. Trimming took 4 bases from V and 7 from J; bases not matched to a gene: 7. The CDR3 totals 14 residues. CDR3 sequence: CASSPLAGEGEQYF. The CDR3 coding sequence is TGCGCCAGCAGCCCACTAGCGGGAGAGGGTGAGCAGTACTTC. Full variable domain (rest looked up from reference TRBV5-1 and TRBJ2-7): KAGVTQTPRYLIKTRGQQVTLSCSPISGHRSVSWYQQTPGQGLQFLFEYFSETQRNKGNFPGRFSGRQFSNSRSEMNVSTLELGDSALYLCASSPLAGEGEQYFGPGTRLTVT.